The 20 T cell receptor beta chains reported below all come from one sample, sequenced in a study of blood T cell repertoires in COVID-19. Data came from immunoSEQ multiplex PCR; TCRdb stores just in-frame clones and leaves some out. The profile shows roughly 290,000 clones, over 75% of them singletons. Specimen: PBMCs or T cells enriched from blood (not recorded which). The receptors here all came from a woman aged 25-40 years who had recovered from COVID-19.

The chain has TRBV7-9 and TRBJ2-5, with 8 bases identical to TRBD2. The germline V gene encodes CDR1 SEHNR and CDR2 FQNEAQ (reference sequence). The V and J ends lost 5 bases and 2 bases, in that order; junction bases with no gene match: 4. There are 14 residues in the CDR3. As DNA, the CDR3 is TGTGCCAGCAGCAGCGGGGGCCAACAAGAGACCCAGTACTTC. The encoded protein is CASSSGGQQETQYF.

This clone has more than one count but fewer than ten. The chain couples TRBV6-1 to TRBJ2-1; D possibly corresponds to TRBD2 (6 bases). Trimming stripped 3 bases from V and 3 bases from J, with 9 bases between. CDR1 and CDR2 (germline): MNHNS, SASEGT. CDR3 length equals 14 residues. This CDR3 is CASSEVDYYNEQFF. DNA of the CDR3: TGTGCCAGCAGTGAGGTGGACTACTACAATGAGCAGTTCTTC.

The rearrangement links TRBV10-3 to TRBJ2-1; TRBD1 matches at 9 bases. The CDR3 loop spans 16 amino acids. Unmatched junction bases numbered 7, after V lost 0 bases and J lost 7 bases. Germline loops: CDR1 ENHRY, CDR2 SYGVKD. The CDR3 coding sequence is TGTGCCATCAGTGAGTCGACTCGGACAGGGGTAAATGAGCAGTTCTTC. Translating it yields CAISESTRTGVNEQFF.

V is TRBV19 and J is TRBJ1-5, with 9 positions matching TRBD1. The CDR3 totals 17 residues. Trimming took 3 bases from V and 7 from J; bases not matched to a gene: 13. CDR1 is LNHDA, CDR2 SQIVND, per germline (reference sequence). CDR3 sequence reads: CASSMNRGGQGNQPQHF. CDR3 sequence (DNA): TGTGCCAGTAGTATGAACAGAGGAGGACAGGGGAACCAGCCCCAGCATTTT.

The chain has TRBV18 and TRBJ1-2, with TRBD1 as a possible D gene (5 bases). This CDR3 spans 16 amino acids. V lost 2 bases to trimming and J lost 3 bases, with 16 bases between them. Germline V gives CDR1 KGHSH, CDR2 LQKENI. Written as DNA, the CDR3 is TGTGCCAGCTCACCAATCGTGGGGCTCACAGACTATGGCTACACCTTC. It encodes CASSPIVGLTDYGYTF.

This chain connects TRBV28 to TRBJ1-3, with a tentative D call TRBD1 (5 bases). V was pared by 2 bases and J by 2 bases, with 13 bases between. This CDR3 comprises 16 residues. Per the germline V gene, CDR1 is MDHEN and CDR2 is SYDVKM. The CDR3 here is CASSLGQGRTGNTIYF. The CDR3 nucleotides are TGTGCCAGCAGTTTAGGGCAGGGAAGGACTGGAAACACCATATATTTT.

Remarks on this clone: An end of the junction does not agree with germline; a read error may underlie this. The chain employs TRBV9 and TRBJ2-3; 15 bases agree with TRBD2. The germline V gene encodes CDR1 SGDLS and CDR2 YYNGEE. CDR3 size: 17 residues. The CDR3: CASTVDRYPGLAGGGDF. As DNA, the CDR3 is TGTGCCAGCACCGTGGACAGGTACCCGGGACTAGCGGGAGGCGGTGATTTT. Full variable domain (remainder filled in from reference TRBV9 and TRBJ2-3): DSGVTQTPKHLITATGQRVTLRCSPRSGDLSVYWYQQSLDQGLQFLIQYYNGEERAKGNILERFSAQQFPDLHSELNLSSLELGDSALYFCASTVDRYPGLAGGGDFGPGTRLTVL.

Here the CDR3 DNA reads TGTGCCAGCAGTTTCGGCAGGGGGCGAAACACTGAAGCTTTCTTT. Translation: CASSFGRGRNTEAFF. The chain couples TRBV27 to TRBJ1-1; 8 nucleotides align to TRBD1. The trim removed 3 bases at V and 2 bases at J, leaving 5 bases unmatched. Per germline, CDR1 MNHEY and CDR2 SMNVEV (reference sequence). The CDR3 is 15 amino acids.

The genes are TRBV6-5 and TRBJ2-1; 8 nucleotides agree with TRBD2. This CDR3 comprises 14 residues. CDR1 is MNHEY and CDR2 is SVGAGI in the germline V gene. V shed 11 bases and J 9 bases; nucleotides not matched to a gene: 15. The chain's CDR3 is CASPGSGMFGEQFF. DNA for the CDR3: TGTGCCTCCCCCGGTAGCGGGATGTTTGGTGAGCAGTTCTTC.

V usage is TRBV5-8 and J usage is TRBJ2-2; 8 nucleotides match TRBD1. Germline CDR1 SGHTS, CDR2 YDEGEE. This CDR3 has 14 residues. After removal of 4 bases from V and 6 bases from J, the junction contained 5 bases not matched to a gene. The CDR3 coding sequence is TGTGCCAGCAGCAGACAGGGACAGGCCGGGGAGCTGTTTTTT. Translating gives CASSRQGQAGELFF.

This clone was observed a few times. The chain employs TRBV20-1 and TRBJ1-1, with D unclear. CDR3 length: 10 residues. V was pared by 5 bases and J by 8 bases, with 9 bases between. Per germline, CDR1 DFQATT and CDR2 SNEGSKA (reference sequence). CDR3 in amino acids: CSARHVEAFF. For the CDR3, the DNA is TGCAGTGCTCGACACGTCGAAGCTTTCTTT.

V and J are TRBV7-9 and TRBJ1-2, with 7 bases lining up with TRBD1. The ends lost 1 base at V and 4 bases at J; junction bases unmatched: 9. Germline lookup yields CDR1 SEHNR and CDR2 FQNEAQ (reference sequence). The CDR3 contains 16 residues. CDR3 in amino acids: CASSLVFRGDGYGYTF. CDR3 coding DNA: TGTGCCAGCAGCTTAGTTTTCAGGGGGGACGGCTATGGCTACACCTTC. Full variable domain (remainder filled in from reference TRBV7-9 and TRBJ1-2): DTGVSQNPRHKITKRGQNVTFRCDPISEHNRLYWYRQTLGQGPEFLTYFQNEAQLEKSRLLSDRFSAERPKGSFSTLEIQRTEQGDSAMYLCASSLVFRGDGYGYTFGSGTRLTVV.

This chain joins TRBV15 and TRBJ2-2; no definite D call. The germline CDR1 and CDR2 sequences are LNHNV and YYDKDF (reference sequence). The V end lost 11 bases, the J end lost 1 base, and 11 bases lay between the germline ends. This CDR3 contains 13 residues. CDR3 sequence: CAVQNLNTGELFF. In DNA form, the CDR3 reads TGTGCCGTGCAGAATCTGAACACCGGGGAGCTGTTTTTT. Complete variable domain (other parts from reference TRBV15 and TRBJ2-2): DAMVIQNPRYQVTQFGKPVTLSCSQTLNHNVMYWYQQKSSQAPKLLFHYYDKDFNNEADTPDNFQSRRPNTSFCFLDIRSPGLGDTAMYLCAVQNLNTGELFFGEGSRLTVL.

V usage is TRBV2 and J usage is TRBJ1-5; 10 bases are a match to TRBD1. This CDR3 has 17 residues. After removal of 4 bases from V and 4 bases from J, the junction contained 10 bases not matched to a gene. Per the germline V gene, CDR1 is SNHLY and CDR2 is FYNNEI. DNA for the CDR3: TGTGCCAGCAGTGTTGCGACAGGGGGCAGTGGGAATCAGCCCCAGCATTTT. Translating it yields CASSVATGGSGNQPQHF.

This clone was found a few times. The V and J genes are TRBV19 and TRBJ2-7; TRBD1 agrees at 7 bases. Unmatched junction bases numbered 4, after V lost 6 bases and J lost 2 bases. In germline, CDR1 is LNHDA, CDR2 SQIVND (reference sequence). The CDR3 has 13 residues. The CDR3 spells CASSADRAYEQYF. Here the CDR3 DNA reads TGTGCCAGTAGCGCCGACAGGGCCTACGAGCAGTACTTC.

The V gene is TRBV7-8, the J gene TRBJ2-2; D is unresolved. Looked up from germline, CDR1 is SGHVS and CDR2 is FQNEAQ. There are 14 residues in the CDR3. V lost 1 base and J lost 5, with 8 bases in between. The CDR3 loop is CASSLGVETGELFF. DNA for the CDR3: TGTGCCAGCAGCTTAGGGGTGGAGACCGGGGAGCTGTTTTTT. Variable domain in full (rest from reference TRBV7-8 and TRBJ2-2): GAGVSQSPRYKVAKRGQDVALRCDPISGHVSLFWYQQALGQGPEFLTYFQNEAQLDKSGLPSDRFFAERPEGSVSTLKIQRTQQEDSAVYLCASSLGVETGELFFGEGSRLTVL.

The chain joins TRBV2 to TRBJ2-2, with a possible D match to TRBD1 (5 bases). The CDR3 totals 15 residues. Per germline, CDR1 SNHLY and CDR2 FYNNEI. V was clipped by 7 bases and J by 0 bases, with 12 bases between them. CDR3 sequence: CASIPDSPNTGELFF. The CDR3 nucleotides read TGTGCCAGCATACCAGACAGCCCGAACACCGGGGAGCTGTTTTTT.

This sequence joins TRBV5-4 and TRBJ2-2; 9 nucleotides match TRBD1. The CDR3 contains 17 residues. Germline V lookup: CDR1 SGHNT, CDR2 YYREEE (reference sequence). Trimming at V came to 4 bases and at J to 7 bases, leaving 14 bases not matched to a gene. The DNA of the CDR3 is TGTGCCAGCAGCCGGGGACAGGGTGTTTCTTTTAGCGGGGAGCTGTTTTTT. Its translation is CASSRGQGVSFSGELFF.

The CDR3 reads CASSLGRGDGQPQHF. CDR3 in DNA: TGTGCCAGCAGCTTAGGCAGGGGGGACGGGCAGCCCCAGCATTTT. This chain connects TRBV5-5 to TRBJ1-5, with TRBD1 matching over 7 bases. CDR3 length: 15 amino acids. With 2 bases clipped from V and 7 bases from J, the junction kept 9 bases outside the gene matches. Germline V gives CDR1 SGHKS, CDR2 YYEKEE (reference sequence).

This clone was picked up one time. The chain couples TRBV28 to TRBJ2-5, with 12 bases lining up with TRBD2. The CDR3 consists of 17 residues. V was pared by 3 bases and J by 3 bases, with 8 bases of the junction left unmatched. Germline V gene lookup returns CDR1 MDHEN and CDR2 SYDVKM. The CDR3 DNA reads TGTGCCAGCAGTTTCCCTCCGACTAGCGGGGGCAAAGAGACCCAGTACTTC. Translating gives CASSFPPTSGGKETQYF.